This entry lists 4 T cell receptor beta chains sequenced from one sample in a study of lymphopenia after photon versus proton radiotherapy. TCRdb's copy holds only in-frame clones and misses some; the assay was immunoSEQ multiplex PCR. The profile shows around 63,000 clones, around 87% of them singletons. The sample was peripheral blood, taken from a patient treated with proton-based radiotherapy. These receptors came from a man older than 75 with esophageal cancer.

The rearrangement uses TRBV15 and TRBJ1-5; 10 nucleotides match TRBD1. The CDR3 sequence is 16 residues long. The germline gives CDR1 LNHNV, CDR2 YYDKDF (reference sequence). The V segment lost 4 bases and the J segment 5 bases; nucleotides outside the gene matches: 8. CDR3: CATSTLRDRGYQPQHF. The CDR3 DNA sequence: TGTGCCACCAGCACCCTCAGGGACAGGGGATATCAGCCCCAGCATTTT.

This clone was picked up a small number of times. V is TRBV2 and J is TRBJ2-7, with TRBD1 identical over 9 bases. CDR3 length: 13 residues. The V and J ends lost 5 bases and 3 bases, in that order; junction bases with no gene match: 2. The V gene's germline CDR1 is SNHLY and CDR2 FYNNEI. This CDR3 reads CASSRTGVYEQYF. The CDR3 DNA follows: TGTGCCAGCAGTCGGACAGGGGTCTACGAGCAGTACTTC. The full variable domain, rest sourced from reference TRBV2 and TRBJ2-7, is EPEVTQTPSHQVTQMGQEVILRCVPISNHLYFYWYRQILGQKVEFLVSFYNNEISEKSEIFDDQFSVERPDGSNFTLKIRSTKLEDSAMYFCASSRTGVYEQYFGPGTRLTVT.

J is TRBJ2-6 and V is TRBV4-2; TRBD1 aligns across 10 bases. In germline, CDR1 is LGHNA, CDR2 YNFKEQ. V was pared by 1 base and J by 0 bases, with 0 bases of the junction left unmatched. The CDR3 is 17 residues long. CDR3: CASSQGTGGSGANVLTF. CDR3 sequence (DNA): TGTGCCAGCAGCCAAGGGACAGGGGGCTCTGGGGCCAACGTCCTGACTTTC.

The V and J genes are TRBV6-6 and TRBJ2-1, with D possibly matching TRBD2 (6 bases). Germline V gives CDR1 MNHNY, CDR2 SVGAGI (reference sequence). The CDR3 consists of 14 residues. Trimming took 4 bases from V and 9 from J, leaving 16 bases between them. The CDR3 loop is CASSFARGTGEQFF. CDR3 bases: TGTGCCAGCAGTTTTGCCCGAGGGACTGGTGAGCAGTTCTTC.